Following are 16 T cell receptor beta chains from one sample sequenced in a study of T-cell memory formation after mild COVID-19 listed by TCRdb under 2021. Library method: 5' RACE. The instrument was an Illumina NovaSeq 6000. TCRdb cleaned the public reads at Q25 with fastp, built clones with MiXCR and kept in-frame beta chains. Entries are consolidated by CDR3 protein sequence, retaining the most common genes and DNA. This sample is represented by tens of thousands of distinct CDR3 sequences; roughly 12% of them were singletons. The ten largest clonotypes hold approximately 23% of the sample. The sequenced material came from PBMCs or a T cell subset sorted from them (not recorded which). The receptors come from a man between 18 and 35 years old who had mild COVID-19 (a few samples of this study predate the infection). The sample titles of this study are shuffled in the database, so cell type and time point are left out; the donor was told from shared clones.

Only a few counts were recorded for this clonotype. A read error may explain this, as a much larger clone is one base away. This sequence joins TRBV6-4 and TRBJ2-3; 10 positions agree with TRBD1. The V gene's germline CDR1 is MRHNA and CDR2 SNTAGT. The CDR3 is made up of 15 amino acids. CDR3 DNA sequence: TGTGCCAGCAGTGACTCGACAGGGGGCGCAGATACGCGGTATTTT. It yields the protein CASSDSTGGADTRYF.

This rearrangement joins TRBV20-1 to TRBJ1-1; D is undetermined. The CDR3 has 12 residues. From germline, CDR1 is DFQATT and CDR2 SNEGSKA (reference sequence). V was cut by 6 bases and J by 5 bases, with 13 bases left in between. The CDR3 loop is CSARTRGTEAFF. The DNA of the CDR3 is TGCAGTGCGAGGACGCGCGGGACTGAAGCTTTCTTT.

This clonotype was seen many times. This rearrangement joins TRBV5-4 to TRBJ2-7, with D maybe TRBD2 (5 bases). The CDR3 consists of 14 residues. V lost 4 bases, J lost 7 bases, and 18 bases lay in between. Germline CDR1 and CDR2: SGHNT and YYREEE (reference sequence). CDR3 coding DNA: TGTGCCAGCAGCCGCGGGTTAACTACGGGAGAGCAGTACTTC. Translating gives CASSRGLTTGEQYF.

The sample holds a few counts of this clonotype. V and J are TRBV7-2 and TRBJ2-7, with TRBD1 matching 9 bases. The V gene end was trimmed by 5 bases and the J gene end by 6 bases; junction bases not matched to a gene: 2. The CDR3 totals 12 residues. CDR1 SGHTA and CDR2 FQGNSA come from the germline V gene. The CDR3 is CASSRTGAEQYV. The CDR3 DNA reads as TGTGCCAGCAGCCGGACAGGGGCCGAGCAGTACGTC.

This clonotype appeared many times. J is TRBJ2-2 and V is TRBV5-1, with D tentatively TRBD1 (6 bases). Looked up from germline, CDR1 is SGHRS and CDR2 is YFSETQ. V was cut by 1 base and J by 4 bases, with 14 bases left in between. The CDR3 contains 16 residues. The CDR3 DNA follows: TGCGCCAGCAGCTTGCTCCAGGGGTCAATCACCGGGGAGCTGTTTTTT. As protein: CASSLLQGSITGELFF.

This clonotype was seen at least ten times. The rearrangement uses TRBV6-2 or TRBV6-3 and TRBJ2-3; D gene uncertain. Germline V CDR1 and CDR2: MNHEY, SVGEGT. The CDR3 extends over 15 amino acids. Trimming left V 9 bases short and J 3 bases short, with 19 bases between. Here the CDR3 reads CASHVGSDTTDTQYF. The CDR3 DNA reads TGTGCCAGTCACGTGGGATCAGACACGACAGATACGCAGTATTTT.

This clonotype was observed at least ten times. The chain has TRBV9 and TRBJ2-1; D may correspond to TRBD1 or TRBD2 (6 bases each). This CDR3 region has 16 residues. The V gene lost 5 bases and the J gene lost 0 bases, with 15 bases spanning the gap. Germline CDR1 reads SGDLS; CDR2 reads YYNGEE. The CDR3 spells CASSENGGSSYNEQFF. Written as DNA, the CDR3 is TGTGCCAGCAGTGAGAACGGGGGCAGCTCCTACAATGAGCAGTTCTTC.

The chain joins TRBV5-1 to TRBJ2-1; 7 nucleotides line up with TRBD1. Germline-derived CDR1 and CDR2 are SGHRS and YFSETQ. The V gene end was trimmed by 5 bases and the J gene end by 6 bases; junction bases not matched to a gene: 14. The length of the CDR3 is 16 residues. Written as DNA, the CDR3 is TGCGCCAGCAGTTTTACTCCTGACAGGGAAGTCAATGAGCAGTTCTTC. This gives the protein CASSFTPDREVNEQFF.

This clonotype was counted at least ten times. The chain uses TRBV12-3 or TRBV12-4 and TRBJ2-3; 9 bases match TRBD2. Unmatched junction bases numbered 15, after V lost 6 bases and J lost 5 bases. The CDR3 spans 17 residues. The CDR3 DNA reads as TGTGCCAGCAGACCAGGGCTAGCGGGGATCCGGAAAGATACGCAGTATTTT. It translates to CASRPGLAGIRKDTQYF.

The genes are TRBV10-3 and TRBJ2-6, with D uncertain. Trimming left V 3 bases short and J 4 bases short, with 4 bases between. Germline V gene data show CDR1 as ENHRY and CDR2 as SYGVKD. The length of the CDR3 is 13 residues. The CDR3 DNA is TGTGCCATCAGTGAAACAGGGGCCAACGTCCTGACTTTC. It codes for CAISETGANVLTF.

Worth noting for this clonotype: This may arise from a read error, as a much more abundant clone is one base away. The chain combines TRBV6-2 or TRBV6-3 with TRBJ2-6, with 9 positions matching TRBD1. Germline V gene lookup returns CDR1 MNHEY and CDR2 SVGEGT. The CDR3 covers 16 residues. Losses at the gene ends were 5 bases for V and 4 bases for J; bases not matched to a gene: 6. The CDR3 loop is CASSTTGGYGANVLTF. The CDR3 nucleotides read TGTGCCAGCAGTACCACAGGGGGCTACGGGGCCAACGTCCTGACTTTC.

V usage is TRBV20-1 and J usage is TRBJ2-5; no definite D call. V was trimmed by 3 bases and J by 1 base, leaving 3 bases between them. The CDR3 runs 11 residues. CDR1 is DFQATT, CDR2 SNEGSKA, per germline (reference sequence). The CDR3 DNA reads TGCAGTGCTAGCATCCAAGAGACCCAGTACTTC. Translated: CSASIQETQYF.

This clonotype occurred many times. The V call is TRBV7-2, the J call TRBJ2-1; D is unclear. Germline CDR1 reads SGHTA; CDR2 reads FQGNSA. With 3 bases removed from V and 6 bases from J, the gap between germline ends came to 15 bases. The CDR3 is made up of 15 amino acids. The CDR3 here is CASSFTGHTANEQFF. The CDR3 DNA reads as TGTGCCAGCAGCTTCACGGGCCATACCGCCAATGAGCAGTTCTTC.

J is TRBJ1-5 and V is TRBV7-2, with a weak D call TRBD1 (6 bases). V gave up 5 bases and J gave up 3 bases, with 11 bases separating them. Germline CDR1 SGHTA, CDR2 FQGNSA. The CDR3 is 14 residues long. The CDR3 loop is CASSPRGSNQPQHF. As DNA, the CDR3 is TGTGCCAGCAGCCCCAGGGGATCCAATCAGCCCCAGCATTTT.

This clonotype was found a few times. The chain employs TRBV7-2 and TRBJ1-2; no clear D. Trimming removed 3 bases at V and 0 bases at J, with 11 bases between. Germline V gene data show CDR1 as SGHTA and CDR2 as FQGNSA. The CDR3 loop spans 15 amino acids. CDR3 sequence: CASSFGADPNYGYTF. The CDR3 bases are TGTGCCAGCAGCTTCGGAGCGGACCCTAACTATGGCTACACCTTC.

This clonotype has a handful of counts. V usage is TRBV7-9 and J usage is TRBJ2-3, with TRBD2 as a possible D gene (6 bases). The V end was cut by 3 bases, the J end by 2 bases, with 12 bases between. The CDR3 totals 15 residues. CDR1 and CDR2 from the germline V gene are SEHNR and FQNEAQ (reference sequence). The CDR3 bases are TGTGCCAGCAGCTTGATGGCGGGGCACACAGATACGCAGTATTTT. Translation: CASSLMAGHTDTQYF.